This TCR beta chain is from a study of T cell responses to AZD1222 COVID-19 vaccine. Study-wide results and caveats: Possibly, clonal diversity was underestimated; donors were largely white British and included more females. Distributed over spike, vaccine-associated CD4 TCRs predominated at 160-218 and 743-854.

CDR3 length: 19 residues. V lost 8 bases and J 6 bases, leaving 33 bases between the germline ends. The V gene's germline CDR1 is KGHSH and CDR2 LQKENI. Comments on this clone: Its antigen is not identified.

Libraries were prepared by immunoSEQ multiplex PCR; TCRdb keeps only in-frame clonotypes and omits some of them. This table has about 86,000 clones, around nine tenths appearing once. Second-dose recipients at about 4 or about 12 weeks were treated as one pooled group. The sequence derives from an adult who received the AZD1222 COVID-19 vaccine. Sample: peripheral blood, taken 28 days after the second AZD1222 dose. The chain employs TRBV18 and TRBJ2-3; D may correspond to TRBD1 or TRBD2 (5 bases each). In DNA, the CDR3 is TGTGCCAGCCATCCAACGACAGTACGGGGTCGCCGTTTGGTTGATACGCAGTATTTT. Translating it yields CASHPTTVRGRRLVDTQYF.